Listed below are T cell receptor beta chains from one sample, sequenced in a study of T cell responses to AZD1222 COVID-19 vaccine. Assay: immunoSEQ multiplex PCR; the TCRdb copy retains only in-frame clones and omits some. The sample holds about 140,000 clones, approximately 90% seen once. Sequencing used peripheral blood, obtained on day 0 of AZD1222 vaccination. The receptors derive from an adult in good health. Each CDR3 is given without its conserved first and last residue.

cdr3_aa: ASSLAGTSGRGEQY
j_call: TRBJ2-7
v_call: TRBV5-5

cdr3_aa: ASSQGGRLYGYT
j_call: TRBJ1-2
v_call: TRBV3-1/TRBV3-2

cdr3_aa: ASSEASPNTQY
j_call: TRBJ2-3
v_call: TRBV2

cdr3_aa: ASSHLIQGGSTGYT
j_call: TRBJ1-2
v_call: TRBV4-1

cdr3_aa: ATSRAKSSPLH
j_call: TRBJ1-6
v_call: TRBV15

cdr3_aa: TSSQGAPRCAYEQY
j_call: TRBJ2-7
v_call: TRBV1

cdr3_aa: ASSRQGLSTDTQY
j_call: TRBJ2-3
v_call: TRBV14

cdr3_aa: ASSLVLHSFPSGNTIY
j_call: TRBJ1-3
v_call: TRBV7-2

cdr3_aa: ASSADPAVTIY
j_call: TRBJ1-3
v_call: TRBV18

cdr3_aa: AISQGGTEAF
j_call: TRBJ1-1
v_call: TRBV10-3

cdr3_aa: ASSQPQGSNTEAF
j_call: TRBJ1-1
v_call: TRBV4-1

cdr3_aa: ASSLETAQGGETQY
j_call: TRBJ2-5
v_call: TRBV18

cdr3_aa: ASSLVGNSYEQY
j_call: TRBJ2-7
v_call: TRBV28

cdr3_aa: ASSFPGQGNYGYT
j_call: TRBJ1-2
v_call: TRBV7-8

cdr3_aa: ASPGQEAEAF
j_call: TRBJ1-1
v_call: TRBV2

cdr3_aa: ATLTGATYEQY
j_call: TRBJ2-7
v_call: TRBV10-2

cdr3_aa: ASSRRSNSGNTIY
j_call: TRBJ1-3
v_call: TRBV2

cdr3_aa: ASSRQSYNEQF
j_call: TRBJ2-1
v_call: TRBV19

cdr3_aa: ASGFDLLAGEETQY
j_call: TRBJ2-5
v_call: TRBV12-5

cdr3_aa: ASSPPFRGISTDTQY
j_call: TRBJ2-3
v_call: TRBV18

cdr3_aa: ASSYTGGTTEAF
j_call: TRBJ1-1
v_call: TRBV19

cdr3_aa: ASSESNYLSRGSEKLF
j_call: TRBJ1-4
v_call: TRBV10-2

cdr3_aa: ASSQEDRKNTEAF
j_call: TRBJ1-1
v_call: TRBV3-1/TRBV3-2

cdr3_aa: ASSPMNTEAF
j_call: TRBJ1-1
v_call: TRBV12-3/TRBV12-4

cdr3_aa: ASSPQPGRAEQPQH
j_call: TRBJ1-5
v_call: TRBV3-1/TRBV3-2

cdr3_aa: ASSFGGRSTEAF
j_call: TRBJ1-1
v_call: TRBV27

cdr3_aa: ASSLPREGNIQY
j_call: TRBJ2-4
v_call: TRBV7-9

cdr3_aa: AWRMGVAGTHQETQY
j_call: TRBJ2-5
v_call: TRBV30